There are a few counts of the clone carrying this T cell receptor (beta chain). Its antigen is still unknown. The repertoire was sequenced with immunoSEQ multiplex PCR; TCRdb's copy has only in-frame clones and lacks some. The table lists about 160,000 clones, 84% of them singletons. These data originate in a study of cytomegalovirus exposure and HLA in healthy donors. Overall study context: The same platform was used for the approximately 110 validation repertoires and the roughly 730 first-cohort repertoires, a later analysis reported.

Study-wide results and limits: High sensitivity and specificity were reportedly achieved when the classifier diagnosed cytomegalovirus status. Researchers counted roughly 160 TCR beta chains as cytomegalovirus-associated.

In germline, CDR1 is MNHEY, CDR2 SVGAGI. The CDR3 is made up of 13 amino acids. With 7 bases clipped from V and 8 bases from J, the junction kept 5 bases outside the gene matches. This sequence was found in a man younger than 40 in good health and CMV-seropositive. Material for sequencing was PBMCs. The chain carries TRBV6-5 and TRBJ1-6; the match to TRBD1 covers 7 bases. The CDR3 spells CASKGANYSPLHF. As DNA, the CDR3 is TGTGCCAGCAAGGGGGCGAACTATTCACCCCTCCACTTT.